Described below is a single TCR beta chain sequence and its context. This clonotype was seen ten or more times. Its recognized antigen is unknown. Base qualities are not provided; no much larger clone lies one nucleotide away. This entry belongs to a study of blood T cells in healthy people across ages (dated by TCRdb to between 2014 and 2017). The study in broad terms: Template switching captured roughly one uniquely barcoded TCR beta cDNA molecule per two T cells in model experiments. Age-related changes in TCR beta repertoire diversity were measured in the study by deep sequencing normalized with unique cDNA molecular identifiers. Donors were grouped into four age groups: young (average about 15 years), middle-aged (approximately 41), aged (about 60) and long-lived (approximately 82). To avoid experimental bias, donors of different ages were randomly spread across the sequencing lanes. Using the same blood draw, the study looked at two additional independent replicas of 1 million unique cDNA reads for two donors, one aged 18 to 29 and the other aged 80 or older.

Summary of the overall study and its limitations: Compared with the aged group, more naive CD4+ T cells, fewer expanded clones and increased TCR diversity were shown by the long-lived group, suggesting age selection. Donor CMV infection status was unknown, potentially confounding age-related changes in expanded clonotypes. Bulk unsorted PBMC profiling prevented conclusive comparison of naive and antigen-experienced compartments. As age increased, observed TCR beta diversity per million T cells dropped in a roughly linear way, and a significant reduction was already evident by age approximately 40. Observed TCR beta diversity correlated strongly with the percentage of naive T cells measured by flow cytometry. Estimates of total diversity based on one million sequenced T cells were considered lower bounds and underestimates.

Receptor libraries were prepared by 5' RACE. The sequencer was an Illumina HiSeq 2500. A second PCR of about 7 to 12 cycles was performed with a sample-barcoded 5' primer and a J-beta primer mix. A template-switch 5' adaptor carrying 12 random nucleotides introduced a unique molecular identifier onto each TCR beta cDNA molecule. Each sample yielded at least 2.5 million CDR3-containing paired-end reads. First-strand cDNA was synthesized from all RNA with the Mint cDNA synthesis kit, primed by a TRBC-specific oligonucleotide. After uracil-DNA glycosylase treatment, a first 18-cycle PCR used universal primers M1SS and BC2_uni_R on all cDNA. The original methods were these. For normalization, 1 million high-quality reads, each with a distinct molecular identifier, were randomly selected from each sample. Reads sharing molecular identifiers were discarded rather than binned into consensus sequences. MiTCR, run with a Q25 quality threshold and the strictest error-elimination algorithm, handled CDR3 identification, clonotype clustering and error correction. A nonparametric unseen species model using Euler transformation provided a lower-bound estimate of total TCR beta diversity. TCRdb itself trimmed the public reads at Q25 with fastp, ran MiXCR and retained productive beta chains. Entries that share a CDR3 protein sequence are merged under the most common genes and DNA. The V and J calls and clone size are TCRdb's, not the authors'. The sample records roughly 800,000 distinct CDR3 sequences, 58% of which are singletons. In total, the top ten clones hold 20% to 25% of the sample.

Donors were a few dozen systemically healthy Caucasian individuals from Russia aged roughly 6 to 100 years. Ten milliliters of peripheral blood were collected from each donor into EDTA-treated Vacutainer tubes. PBMCs were isolated by Ficoll-Paque density-gradient centrifugation, with at least 7 million obtained per sample. Trizol reagent was used to extract total RNA from the PBMCs, yielding at least 6 micrograms per sample. Naive CD45RAhigh/CD27high T cell percentages were measured by flow cytometry on a PBMC aliquot from every donor. V and J are truncated by 2 bases and 4 bases respectively, leaving an intervening sequence of 8 bases. The germline V gene gives CDR1 as SQVTM and CDR2 as ANQGSEA. Inclusive of the bounding cysteine and phenylalanine, the CDR3 is 12 residues long. Here the CDR3 DNA is all that survives: 36 bases in frame from base 1.

The sequenced sample was blood. The receptor chain draws on TRBV29-1 and TRBJ2-5; tentative D gene TRBD1, with 6 bases matching. This TCR was sampled from a man aged 25-40 years in good health. In nucleotide form, the sequence is TGCAGCGTTGAAACAGGGTCAGAGACCCAGTACTTC. This is translated as CSVETGSETQYF. Reference TRBV29-1 and TRBJ2-5 proteins supply the regions before and after the CDR3; the full variable domain is: SAVISQKPSRDICQRGTSLTIQCQVDSQVTMMFWYRQQPGQSLTLIATANQGSEATYESGFVIDKFPISRPNLTFSTLTVSNMSPEDSSIYLCSVETGSETQYFGPGTRLLVL.